The 26 T cell receptor beta chains below were found in one sample sequenced in a study of early T cells in non-severe SARS-CoV-2 infection. TCRdb re-analysed the 5' RACE reads in MiXCR, keeping a single row per CDR3 protein. The sample consists of over 45,000 distinct CDR3 sequences, about 10% of them appearing once. The sequenced material came from whole blood. The receptors here all came from an adult who was a healthcare worker with PCR-confirmed SARS-CoV-2 infection or an uninfected control (not recorded which).

At least ten counts were recorded for this clonotype. V and J are TRBV7-2 and TRBJ1-1, with TRBD1 matching 8 bases. The CDR3 has 13 amino acids. Germline CDR1 SGHTA, CDR2 FQGNSA. Trimming cost V 5 bases and J 8 bases; bases outside gene matches: 7. CDR3 coding DNA: TGTGCCAGCAGCCAAACAGGGGGAAGAGAAGCTTTCTTT. This translates into CASSQTGGREAFF.

In this sample, this clonotype turned up many times. J is TRBJ1-4 and V is TRBV20-1; 7 positions match TRBD1. Germline V gives CDR1 DFQATT, CDR2 SNEGSKA (reference sequence). The CDR3 consists of 13 residues. V gave up 6 bases and J gave up 8 bases; unmatched junction bases: 9. The CDR3 coding sequence is TGCAGTGCAAAGGGGGCAGAAGTGGAAAAACTGTTTTTT. Translation gives CSAKGAEVEKLFF.

The rearrangement uses TRBV4-2 and TRBJ2-7; D perhaps matches TRBD2 (6 bases). This CDR3 comprises 15 residues. Per germline, CDR1 LGHNA and CDR2 YNFKEQ. With 1 base removed from V and 1 base from J, the gap between germline ends came to 11 bases. DNA for the CDR3: TGTGCCAGCAGCCAAGGGGAGGAAGGGTCCTACGAGCAGTACTTC. It encodes CASSQGEEGSYEQYF.

This clonotype was observed a few times. The chain uses TRBV5-1 and TRBJ1-6; 10 positions agree with TRBD1. V shed 4 bases and J 11 bases; nucleotides not matched to a gene: 9. Germline CDR1 and CDR2: SGHRS and YFSETQ. CDR3 length: 15 amino acids. Here the CDR3 reads CASSGGTGEGTPLHF. The CDR3 DNA reads as TGCGCCAGCAGCGGAGGGACAGGGGAGGGGACACCCCTCCACTTT.

The gene calls are TRBV7-2 and TRBJ2-4; D possibly uses TRBD1 or TRBD2 (5 bases each). Germline V CDR1 and CDR2: SGHTA, FQGNSA. The V end was cut by 2 bases, the J end by 7 bases, with 15 bases between. CDR3 length: 15 residues. CDR3 sequence reads: CASSLTAGRANIQYF. CDR3 coding DNA: TGTGCCAGCAGCTTAACGGCGGGCAGGGCTAACATTCAGTACTTC.

In its sample, this clonotype was seen a few times. V and J are TRBV7-3 and TRBJ2-1; no clear D gene. CDR1 and CDR2 from the germline V gene are SGHTA and FQGTGA. The CDR3 is made up of 15 amino acids. V was trimmed by 5 bases and J by 10 bases, leaving 21 bases between them. The CDR3 loop reads CASSPPGGSLGEQFF. The CDR3 bases are TGTGCCAGCAGCCCCCCCGGCGGCTCCCTCGGGGAGCAGTTCTTC.

This clonotype was seen a handful of times. The chain couples TRBV29-1 to TRBJ2-1, with D unclear. V lost 4 bases and J 4 bases, leaving 5 bases between the germline ends. The CDR3 length is 11 residues. Germline V gives CDR1 SQVTM, CDR2 ANQGSEA. The CDR3: CSVAEYNEQFF. CDR3 nucleotides: TGCAGCGTTGCTGAATACAATGAGCAGTTCTTC.

At least ten counts were recorded for this clonotype. The chain couples TRBV4-2 to TRBJ2-7; D call uncertain. CDR1 is LGHNA and CDR2 is YNFKEQ in the germline V gene. V dropped 0 bases and J dropped 3 bases, with 12 bases sitting between them. The CDR3 totals 15 residues. The CDR3 DNA is TGTGCCAGCAGCCAAGATCATAACCAGGTCTACGAGCAGTACTTC. The encoded protein is CASSQDHNQVYEQYF.

This clonotype was counted between two and nine times. CDR3 region: CARTRRTASSGANVLTF. CDR3 DNA sequence: TGTGCCAGAACCCGTAGGACAGCATCCTCTGGGGCCAACGTCCTGACTTTC. The genes are TRBV2 and TRBJ2-6; maybe TRBD1 (6 bases). The V end was cut by 9 bases, the J end by 0 bases, with 18 bases between. Germline CDR1 reads SNHLY; CDR2 reads FYNNEI. The CDR3 is 17 amino acids.

This clonotype has a handful of counts. The chain employs TRBV20-1 and TRBJ1-2; no firm D call. This CDR3 contains 14 residues. CDR1 and CDR2 from the germline V gene are DFQATT and SNEGSKA (reference sequence). V was pared by 5 bases and J by 0 bases, with 13 bases between. DNA for the CDR3: TGCAGTGCTCGGAACGGCGGAACTAACTATGGCTACACCTTC. Translated: CSARNGGTNYGYTF.

This clonotype was found many times. This rearrangement joins TRBV9 to TRBJ1-1; no clear D. This CDR3 comprises 14 residues. Looked up from germline, CDR1 is SGDLS and CDR2 is YYNGEE. Trimming removed 2 bases from V and 1 base from J, with 9 bases in between. The CDR3 DNA follows: TGTGCCAGCAGCGTGAGGACGGAGAACACTGAAGCTTTCTTT. Translated: CASSVRTENTEAFF.

Ten or more counts support this clonotype. The genes are TRBV12-3 or TRBV12-4 and TRBJ2-7, with a weak D call TRBD2 (6 bases). The germline V and J ends were trimmed by 6 bases and 6 bases, with 15 bases remaining between them. The CDR3 consists of 13 residues. CDR3 in DNA: TGTGCCAGCAGCCTGTGGGTGGGGGGCGAGCAGTACTTC. Amino acid sequence: CASSLWVGGEQYF.

This clonotype showed up many times. The chain has TRBV4-1 and TRBJ1-3, with D unclear. Trimming shortened V by 0 bases and J by 0 bases, and 12 bases separated the two germline ends. Germline V gene sequence: CDR1 MGHRA, CDR2 YSYEKL. The CDR3 loop spans 17 amino acids. The CDR3 DNA sequence: TGCGCCAGCAGCCAAGATGTCGAACTGACCTCTGGAAACACCATATATTTT. This gives the protein CASSQDVELTSGNTIYF.

This chain uses TRBV5-1 with TRBJ1-2; D uncertain. From germline, CDR1 is SGHRS and CDR2 YFSETQ. V was cut by 0 bases and J by 6 bases, with 12 bases left in between. The CDR3 covers 14 residues. This CDR3 is CASSLEPGSHGYTF. CDR3 bases: TGCGCCAGCAGCTTGGAACCGGGTAGCCATGGCTACACCTTC.

Ten or more counts support this clonotype. This rearrangement joins TRBV19 to TRBJ1-5; TRBD1 might be the D (5 bases). The CDR3 contains 13 residues. V was pared by 8 bases and J by 2 bases, with 10 bases between. Germline loops: CDR1 LNHDA, CDR2 SQIVND (reference sequence). Here the CDR3 DNA reads TGTGCCAGTGGGGGTACAGGCAATCAGCCCCAGCATTTT. Protein: CASGGTGNQPQHF. Using reference TRBV19 and TRBJ1-5 for the parts outside the CDR3, the full variable domain is DGGITQSPKYLFRKEGQNVTLSCEQNLNHDAMYWYRQDPGQGLRLIYYSQIVNDFQKGDIAEGYSVSREKKESFPLTVTSAQKNPTAFYLCASGGTGNQPQHFGDGTRLSIL.

This clonotype was counted ten times or more. This CDR3 reads CSVEVPRDSNQPQHF. DNA for the CDR3: TGCAGCGTTGAAGTCCCAAGAGATAGCAATCAGCCCCAGCATTTT. The gene calls are TRBV29-1 and TRBJ1-5, with D uncertain. The germline CDR1 and CDR2 sequences are SQVTM and ANQGSEA. CDR3 length: 15 residues. V lost 1 base and J lost 0, with 10 bases in between.

The chain has TRBV5-1 and TRBJ1-5; the D gene is possibly TRBD1 (5 bases). V was shortened by 0 bases and J by 2 bases, with 6 bases between the two germline ends. CDR1 is SGHRS, CDR2 YFSETQ, per germline. This CDR3 contains 14 residues. The chain's CDR3 is CASSLGDGNQPQHF. DNA of the CDR3: TGCGCCAGCAGCTTGGGGGACGGCAATCAGCCCCAGCATTTT.

There are many counts of this clonotype. This rearrangement joins TRBV29-1 to TRBJ1-1; D unresolved. V was clipped by 7 bases and J by 0 bases, with 12 bases between them. The CDR3 spans 13 residues. CDR1 is SQVTM and CDR2 is ANQGSEA in the germline V gene. The CDR3 region has the DNA TGCAGCGCTAGAATAACACTGAACACTGAAGCTTTCTTT. The encoded protein is CSARITLNTEAFF.

This clonotype appeared a few times. The rearrangement uses TRBV5-6 and TRBJ2-7, with D possibly being TRBD1 (5 bases). CDR1 is SGHDT, CDR2 YYEEEE, per germline. This CDR3 region has 14 residues. Trimming took 0 bases from V and 7 from J, leaving 14 bases between them. CDR3 in amino acids: CASSLGSRVQEQYF. In DNA, the CDR3 is TGTGCCAGCAGCTTGGGGTCCAGGGTCCAAGAGCAGTACTTC.

V is TRBV12-2 and J is TRBJ2-7; the listed D gene, TRBD1, was not tested against the DNA. TRBV12-2 counts as a pseudogene. The CDR3 runs 13 residues. CDR3 sequence (DNA): TGTGCAAGACGCCGGGGCCACCCCTACGAGCAGTACTTC. This sequence encodes CARRRGHPYEQYF.

This clonotype was observed a few times. This chain uses TRBV14 with TRBJ1-1, with a weak D call TRBD1 (6 bases). The CDR3 contains 15 residues. Germline CDR1 is SGHDN and CDR2 is FVKESK. Trimming stripped 0 bases from V and 5 bases from J, with 13 bases between. Here the CDR3 DNA reads TGTGCCAGCAGCCAAGATCGGCAGAGGGGGACTGAAGCTTTCTTT. Translated: CASSQDRQRGTEAFF.

This clonotype was picked up many times. The chain uses TRBV7-3 and TRBJ1-1; D is uncertain. The V end was cut by 2 bases, the J end by 1 base, with 5 bases between. CDR1 is SGHTA and CDR2 is FQGTGA in the germline V gene. The CDR3 loop spans 13 amino acids. The chain's CDR3 is CASSLAENTEAFF. The CDR3 nucleotides read TGTGCCAGCAGCTTAGCGGAGAACACTGAAGCTTTCTTT.

This clonotype has a count of ten or more. The rearrangement links TRBV20-1 to TRBJ2-3; 11 nucleotides match TRBD2. V lost 0 bases, J lost 11 bases, and 7 bases stayed unmatched. The CDR3 is 14 residues long. The germline V gene has CDR1 DFQATT and CDR2 SNEGSKA (reference sequence). The CDR3 reads CSARERLAGKWQYF. CDR3 bases: TGCAGTGCTAGAGAAAGACTAGCGGGGAAGTGGCAGTATTTT.

This clonotype was detected ten times or more. V and J are TRBV11-2 and TRBJ2-7; weak D call: TRBD1 (6 bases). Germline assignment: CDR1 SGHAT and CDR2 FQNNGV. The V and J ends lost 5 bases and 1 base respectively, with 15 bases between them. The CDR3 covers 15 residues. CDR3 sequence (DNA): TGTGCCAGCAGCCTATCAGGGGCGCAGTCCTACGAGCAGTACTTC. This gives the protein CASSLSGAQSYEQYF.

The chain combines TRBV18 with TRBJ2-7; 9 bases align to TRBD1. Looked up from germline, CDR1 is KGHSH and CDR2 is LQKENI. The CDR3 has 14 amino acids. J was trimmed by 3 bases and V by 0 bases; bases with no gene match: 0. This chain's CDR3 is CASSPPTGGYEQYF. The CDR3 DNA follows: TGTGCCAGCTCACCACCGACAGGGGGCTACGAGCAGTACTTC.

This clonotype was seen repeatedly, ten times or more. The chain couples TRBV12-3 or TRBV12-4 to TRBJ2-3, with 7 positions matching TRBD1. This CDR3 is 14 amino acids long. V shed 7 bases and J 0 bases; nucleotides not matched to a gene: 4. Written as DNA, the CDR3 is TGTGCCAGCAAGAGGGGGCAGAGCACAGATACGCAGTATTTT. Its translation: CASKRGQSTDTQYF.